Presented here are 16 T cell receptor beta chains from one specimen sequenced in a study of blood T cell repertoires in COVID-19. Profiled with immunoSEQ multiplex PCR; TCRdb holds only in-frame clones, not every one. The repertoire holds 95,000 to 150,000 clones, with roughly four fifths as singletons. What was sequenced was peripheral blood. The origin of the receptors is a man aged 60 to 69 with acute or convalescent COVID-19.

The J gene is TRBJ1-2, the V gene TRBV5-6, with D possibly matching TRBD1 (6 bases). V was shortened by 0 bases and J by 4 bases, with 10 bases between the two germline ends. The CDR3 covers 14 residues. Germline loops: CDR1 SGHDT, CDR2 YYEEEE. In DNA, the CDR3 is TGTGCCAGCAGCTTGGCGGACAGCGTCTATGGCTACACCTTC. Translating it yields CASSLADSVYGYTF.

This chain uses TRBV30 with TRBJ2-7; 9 bases match TRBD1. The V and J ends lost 5 bases and 3 bases, in that order; junction bases with no gene match: 14. CDR1 is GTSNPN and CDR2 is SVGIG in the germline V gene (reference sequence). This CDR3 spans 16 amino acids. The CDR3 protein is CAWAGTGLTNRYEQYF. CDR3 in DNA: TGTGCCTGGGCCGGGACAGGGCTTACGAACCGCTACGAGCAGTACTTC.

The chain employs TRBV12-3 or TRBV12-4 and TRBJ1-1, with a weak D call TRBD1 (5 bases). Between the trimmed V and J ends, which lost 3 bases and 8 bases, there was a span of 10 bases. This CDR3 has 12 residues. CDR3 nucleotides: TGTGCCAGCAGTTTTCAGGGCCCCGAAGCTTTCTTT. Translating gives CASSFQGPEAFF.

The chain is built from TRBV7-2 and TRBJ2-3, with a possible D match to TRBD2 (5 bases). Deletions cut 7 bases from V and 3 bases from J, with 23 bases between. Germline V gene data show CDR1 as SGHTA and CDR2 as FQGNSA. The CDR3 is made up of 17 amino acids. The CDR3 is CASTNLEGSSGTDTQYF. Written as DNA, the CDR3 is TGTGCCAGCACCAACCTAGAGGGATCGTCGGGTACAGATACGCAGTATTTT. Complete variable domain (other parts from reference TRBV7-2 and TRBJ2-3): GAGVSQSPSNKVTEKGKDVELRCDPISGHTALYWYRQSLGQGLEFLIYFQGNSAPDKSGLPSDRFSAERTGGSVSTLTIQRTQQEDSAVYLCASTNLEGSSGTDTQYFGPGTRLTVL.

The rearrangement joins TRBV19 to TRBJ1-2; 7 nucleotides agree with TRBD1. Losses at the gene ends were 5 bases for V and 0 bases for J; bases not matched to a gene: 12. Germline assignment: CDR1 LNHDA and CDR2 SQIVND (reference sequence). The CDR3 runs to 17 residues. CDR3 nucleotides: TGTGCCAGTAGTCCCGCACAGGGGTTAGGGACTAACTATGGCTACACCTTC. Its translation: CASSPAQGLGTNYGYTF.

The gene calls are TRBV5-6 and TRBJ2-1, with 12 positions matching TRBD2. Trimming cost V 5 bases and J 6 bases; bases outside gene matches: 9. Germline V lookup: CDR1 SGHDT, CDR2 YYEEEE. The CDR3 runs 16 residues. CDR3 protein: CASSSLAGGRLNEQFF. The CDR3 DNA is TGTGCCAGCAGTTCTCTAGCGGGGGGGCGTCTCAATGAGCAGTTCTTC.

The chain combines TRBV18 with TRBJ1-3; weak D call: TRBD1 (5 bases). This CDR3 has 17 amino acids. Germline V gene data show CDR1 as KGHSH and CDR2 as LQKENI. The V and J ends lost 1 base and 0 bases respectively, with 13 bases between them. As DNA, the CDR3 is TGTGCCAGCTCACCACGAACAGGCGCCGACTCTGGAAACACCATATATTTT. Translated, it gives CASSPRTGADSGNTIYF.

In this sample, this clone turned up once. The chain employs TRBV18 and TRBJ1-2, with D possibly TRBD1 on 6 matching bases. The V end lost 2 bases, the J end lost 7 bases, and 17 bases lay between the germline ends. The length of the CDR3 is 15 residues. CDR1 and CDR2 from the germline V gene are KGHSH and LQKENI. CDR3 nucleotides: TGTGCCAGCTCACCAGAGGAACAGGGCGGAGCTGGCTACACCTTC. This codes for CASSPEEQGGAGYTF.

J is TRBJ2-3 and V is TRBV2; 8 nucleotides agree with TRBD1. Trimming at V came to 8 bases and at J to 4 bases, leaving 11 bases not matched to a gene. Germline V lookup: CDR1 SNHLY, CDR2 FYNNEI. The CDR3 is made up of 15 amino acids. The CDR3 bases are TGTGCCAGCCGGCAGGGGGCCGGTCTCCCAGATACGCAGTATTTT. Residues: CASRQGAGLPDTQYF.

This chain joins TRBV5-1 and TRBJ2-5, with 8 bases lining up with TRBD2. Germline V CDR1 and CDR2: SGHRS, YFSETQ. The CDR3 is 15 residues long. J gave up 2 bases and V 4 bases, and 7 bases lay outside the gene matches. The CDR3 sequence is CASSPQLAAQETQYF. DNA for the CDR3: TGCGCCAGCAGCCCGCAACTAGCGGCACAAGAGACCCAGTACTTC.

The rearrangement joins TRBV2 to TRBJ1-5; no clear D gene. Germline loops: CDR1 SNHLY, CDR2 FYNNEI. Trimming removed 3 bases from V and 4 bases from J, with 7 bases in between. There are 13 residues in the CDR3. The CDR3 DNA is TGTGCCAGCAGTGACGGGAAAAATCAGCCCCAGCATTTT. Its protein is CASSDGKNQPQHF.

The chain is built from TRBV5-1 and TRBJ1-2, with 8 bases matching TRBD1. Per the germline V gene, CDR1 is SGHRS and CDR2 is YFSETQ. CDR3 length: 12 residues. After removal of 6 bases from V and 4 bases from J, the junction contained 2 bases not matched to a gene. CDR3 loop: CASTDRGYGYTF. The CDR3 DNA reads as TGCGCCAGCACCGACAGGGGCTATGGCTACACCTTC.

This rearrangement joins TRBV27 to TRBJ1-5, with a tentative D call TRBD1 (5 bases). V was shortened by 6 bases and J by 6 bases, with 18 bases between the two germline ends. The germline V gene has CDR1 MNHEY and CDR2 SMNVEV (reference sequence). The CDR3 spans 15 residues. The CDR3 region has the DNA TGTGCCAGCAGCTACCGGGGGACTTTTCCTCAGCCCCAGCATTTT. Amino acid sequence: CASSYRGTFPQPQHF.

The chain employs TRBV23-1 and TRBJ1-4; TRBD1 matches at 8 bases. TRBV23-1 is sorted into the ORF group, with uncertain function. V lost 4 bases, J lost 8 bases, and 6 bases stayed unmatched. The length of the CDR3 is 14 residues. The CDR3 DNA follows: TGCGCCAGCAGTCGGACAGGGTTTGTCGAAAAACTGTTTTTT. It codes for CASSRTGFVEKLFF.

CDR3 nucleotide sequence: TGTGCCAGCAGCCCAGCACTAGCGGTCTCCTACGAGCAGTACTTC. Amino acid sequence: CASSPALAVSYEQYF. V is TRBV11-3 and J is TRBJ2-7; 8 nucleotides agree with TRBD2. The CDR3 runs to 15 residues. From germline, CDR1 is SGHNT and CDR2 YENEEA. The V segment lost 5 bases and the J segment 0 bases; nucleotides outside the gene matches: 6.

The gene calls are TRBV11-2 and TRBJ2-3, with TRBD2 identical over 10 bases. This CDR3 is 19 amino acids long. Germline lookup yields CDR1 SGHAT and CDR2 FQNNGV. The ends lost 5 bases at V and 0 bases at J; junction bases unmatched: 14. The CDR3 nucleotides read TGTGCCAGCAGCGGACCTCAGGGGGTTAGCGGGGGGAGCACAGATACGCAGTATTTT. It is translated as CASSGPQGVSGGSTDTQYF.